The subject of this entry is one T cell receptor (beta chain). Its matching antigen is unknown. The CDR3 is 15 residues long. Trimming cost V 0 bases and J 3 bases, with 11 bases left between them. The germline gives CDR1 MNHEY, CDR2 SVGAGI. Template switching created a universal primer site, and the cDNA included unique molecular identifiers. TCRdb called the 5' RACE reads again in MiXCR, with one record for every CDR3 protein. The repertoire holds 420,000 or so distinct CDR3 sequences, with about a fifth as singletons. This sample is part of a study of identical twins. General observations from the study: High-abundance cord blood beta clonotypes had fewer insertions; memory repertoires showed none. Twin-shared out-of-frame alpha sequences showed excess low generation probability. Excess twin sharing in beta out-of-frame sequences was weaker.

The chain is built from TRBV6-5 and TRBJ1-1, with TRBD1 as a possible D gene (6 bases). The sequence was obtained from a man aged 50-59 years in good health. Sequencing was performed on naive T cells sorted from blood. CDR3 protein: CASSYSNRVDTEAFF. The CDR3 DNA is TGTGCCAGCAGTTACTCAAACAGGGTGGACACTGAAGCTTTCTTT.